These T cell receptor beta chains were read from a single sample in a study of identical twins. A single record per CDR3 protein comes from TCRdb applying MiXCR to the 5' RACE reads. The table records about 530,000 distinct CDR3 sequences, approximately 20% of them present only once. This sample also appeared in a second study, on yellow fever vaccine responses in identical twins.

The sequenced sample was CD4+ T cells sorted from blood. These receptors originate from a woman aged 18-29 years in good health. The CDR3 runs from the conserved cysteine through the conserved F or W. The D gene is left open where the match is weak. Where a row states a size, it is once, few, many or the class of an expanded clone; other rows omit it.

size,V,J,D,CDR3,DNA
few,TRBV6-5,TRBJ2-7,TRBD2,CASSYTSGYEQYF,TGTGCCAGCAGTTACACTAGCGGCTACGAGCAGTACTTC
.,TRBV21-1,TRBJ1-1,.,CASSKGRSIRGPGTEAFF,TGTGCCAGCAGCAAAGGAAGAAGTATCCGGGGGCCGGGGACTGAAGCTTTCTTT
few,TRBV19,TRBJ1-6,.,CASSRQTPTNSPLHF,TGTGCCAGTAGTCGTCAAACCCCCACAAATTCACCCCTCCACTTT
few,TRBV5-1,TRBJ2-3,TRBD1,CASSGGQGDTQYF,TGCGCCAGCAGCGGCGGACAGGGGGATACGCAGTATTTT
.,TRBV4-1,TRBJ2-7,TRBD1,CASSQDGTGFYEQYF,TGCGCCAGCAGCCAAGATGGGACAGGTTTCTACGAGCAGTACTTC
few,TRBV4-1,TRBJ1-1,.,CASSQVGVPEAFF,TGCGCCAGCAGCCAAGTAGGGGTACCAGAAGCTTTCTTT
.,TRBV4-1,TRBJ2-2,.,CASSHPFGTGELFF,TGCGCCAGCAGCCACCCCTTCGGGACCGGGGAGCTGTTTTTT
.,TRBV11-2,TRBJ2-7,.,CASSLVVGLTARYEQYF,TGTGCCAGCAGCTTAGTAGTAGGCCTCACAGCCCGCTACGAGCAGTACTTC
.,TRBV11-2,TRBJ2-1,.,CASSLKAGGAYNEQFF,TGTGCCAGCAGCTTAAAGGCAGGGGGGGCCTACAATGAGCAGTTCTTC
.,TRBV7-7,TRBJ2-5,TRBD2,CASSRKLAGGGETQYF,TGTGCCAGCAGCCGCAAACTAGCGGGAGGAGGAGAGACCCAGTACTTC
few,TRBV12-3/TRBV12-4,TRBJ2-5,TRBD1,CASSLGTGGSETQYF,TGTGCCAGCAGCCTCGGGACAGGGGGTTCGGAGACCCAGTACTTC
.,TRBV2,TRBJ1-4,TRBD1,CASSPPRTGEMFF,TGTGCCAGCAGTCCACCCAGGACAGGGGAGATGTTTTTT
few,TRBV10-3,TRBJ2-1,.,CAIREQGLNGNEQFF,TGTGCCATCAGGGAACAGGGCCTTAATGGGAATGAGCAGTTCTTC
few,TRBV18,TRBJ2-7,.,CASSRNELRDEQYF,TGTGCCAGCTCACGGAATGAGCTAAGAGACGAGCAGTACTTC
few,TRBV15,TRBJ2-5,TRBD2,CATGTSPQETQYF,TGTGCCACCGGGACTAGCCCCCAAGAGACCCAGTACTTC
.,TRBV7-9,TRBJ2-5,TRBD1,CASSRTIRGRETQYF,TGTGCCAGCAGCCGCACAATAAGGGGGCGAGAGACCCAGTACTTC
.,TRBV27,TRBJ2-3,TRBD2,CASSLGTGLLGTQYF,TGTGCCAGCAGTTTAGGGACGGGACTACTTGGTACGCAGTATTTT
.,TRBV28,TRBJ2-5,TRBD2,CASSLPPGLAGPLTQYF,TGTGCCAGCAGTTTGCCCCCGGGACTAGCGGGACCCTTAACCCAGTACTTC
.,TRBV28,TRBJ2-3,.,CASSFASLGPTDTQYF,TGTGCCAGCAGTTTCGCTAGCCTCGGACCCACAGATACGCAGTATTTT
.,TRBV21-1,TRBJ1-1,.,CASSAGDGPRNTEAFF,TGTGCCAGCAGCGCAGGCGACGGGCCCCGGAACACTGAAGCTTTCTTT
.,TRBV4-1,TRBJ2-5,TRBD2,CASSQDDLAGGETQYF,TGCGCCAGCAGCCAAGACGATCTAGCGGGAGGAGAGACCCAGTACTTC
few,TRBV20-1,TRBJ2-7,TRBD1,CSARWPGGTYEQYF,TGCAGTGCTAGATGGCCAGGGGGAACCTACGAGCAGTACTTC
.,TRBV15,TRBJ2-1,.,CATSRVGRKNNEQFF,TGTGCCACCAGCAGAGTTGGACGCAAAAACAATGAGCAGTTCTTC
.,TRBV20-1,TRBJ2-7,TRBD2,CSARSREVGYEQYF,TGCAGTGCTAGATCCCGGGAGGTGGGCTACGAGCAGTACTTC
.,TRBV10-3,TRBJ2-2,.,CAITSGSNTGELFF,TGTGCCATCACGTCCGGATCGAACACCGGGGAGCTGTTTTTT
few,TRBV10-3,TRBJ2-7,TRBD1,CASTGVGSYEQYF,TGTGCCAGCACAGGGGTGGGTTCCTACGAGCAGTACTTC
.,TRBV6-1,TRBJ2-7,.,CASSRKSGRTLLDEQYF,TGTGCCAGCAGTCGGAAGTCGGGACGCACCCTTCTTGACGAGCAGTACTTC
.,TRBV29-1,TRBJ2-3,TRBD1,CSTGTGGAGTDTQYF,TGCAGCACTGGGACAGGGGGCGCTGGCACAGATACGCAGTATTTT
few,TRBV5-1,TRBJ2-7,.,CASSYPGTGVYEQYF,TGCGCCAGCAGCTACCCCGGGACGGGAGTCTACGAGCAGTACTTC